This T cell receptor (beta chain) is drawn from a study of graft-versus-host responses after intestinal transplantation. About the study: Multivisceral, liver-intestinal, or isolated intestinal transplants were received by the recipients. Anti-thymocyte globulin was used for induction in all recipients, who then took tacrolimus and steroids for approximately 3 years.

Clones were read by immunoSEQ multiplex PCR, and TCRdb kept only the in-frame ones, dropping some. The top ten clones hold roughly 1.5% of a sample with 43,000 or so clones, 85% to 95% of them seen once. This CDR3 is built from 14 residues. CDR1 is KGHSH and CDR2 is LQKENI in the germline V gene. V lost 1 base and J 6 bases, leaving 12 bases between the germline ends. The study's findings and limits: Early post-transplant HvG declines showed an association with peak circulating GvH clone levels.

With regard to this clone: Its antigen is not identified.

The source of this sequence is a human patient who received an intestinal transplant, so some T cells may come from the graft donor. Here the sequenced sample was PBMCs, taken 335 days after intestinal transplant. The chain couples TRBV18 to TRBJ1-1; no reliable D call. The CDR3 region has the DNA TGTGCCAGCTCACCACAGGCGGCTTACCCTGAAGCTTTCTTT. Its translation: CASSPQAAYPEAFF.